The 18 T cell receptor beta chains below come from one sample, sequenced in a study of T cell changes during pregnancy in multiple sclerosis. The method was immunoSEQ multiplex PCR; TCRdb's version includes in-frame clones alone and lacks a portion of them. The sample includes about 73,000 clones, over 80% of them seen just once. Here the sequenced sample was peripheral blood, taken in the third trimester of pregnancy. The receptors come from a female donor in good health, enrolled as a control in a pregnancy study.

This chain links TRBV5-6 with TRBJ1-1; no firm D call. The V and J ends lost 3 bases and 0 bases respectively, with 9 bases between them. The germline gives CDR1 SGHDT, CDR2 YYEEEE. The CDR3 contains 14 residues. In nucleotides, the CDR3 is TGTGCCAGCAGCTACGGACTCATGAACACTGAAGCTTTCTTT. This codes for CASSYGLMNTEAFF.

The chain has TRBV6-6 and TRBJ2-1, with 11 bases matching TRBD2. V shed 11 bases and J 8 bases; nucleotides not matched to a gene: 8. The CDR3 consists of 13 residues. Germline assignment: CDR1 MNHNY and CDR2 SVGAGI (reference sequence). The CDR3 DNA follows: TGTGCCGCTGCCGGGACTAGCGGTGATGAGCAGTTCTTC. This encodes CAAAGTSGDEQFF.

This clone was seen a single time. J is TRBJ1-2 and V is TRBV11-3; TRBD1 is a possible D gene (6 bases). Trimming pared 4 bases from V and 0 bases from J, leaving 15 bases between. Germline CDR1 and CDR2: SGHNT and YENEEA. This CDR3 comprises 16 residues. In DNA, the CDR3 is TGTGCCAGCAGCTCTGAGAGGGACACTTCTAACTATGGCTACACCTTC. Amino acid sequence: CASSSERDTSNYGYTF.

This chain connects TRBV5-1 to TRBJ2-1; the match to TRBD2 covers 7 bases. After removal of 4 bases from V and 7 bases from J, the junction contained 11 bases not matched to a gene. Germline V gives CDR1 SGHRS, CDR2 YFSETQ. The CDR3 length is 15 residues. The CDR3 reads CASSPFAGETNEQFF. CDR3 in DNA: TGCGCCAGCAGCCCCTTCGCGGGAGAGACGAATGAGCAGTTCTTC.

This sequence joins TRBV10-3 and TRBJ2-3; 9 nucleotides align to TRBD1. Germline CDR1 is ENHRY and CDR2 is SYGVKD. This CDR3 contains 14 residues. Losses at the gene ends were 6 bases for V and 6 bases for J; bases not matched to a gene: 7. In DNA, the CDR3 is TGTGCCATCAGCACACAGGGGGCCGTGGATACGCAGTATTTT. Its protein is CAISTQGAVDTQYF.

The V gene is TRBV7-6, the J gene TRBJ2-7; tentatively, D is TRBD2 (6 bases). Germline V gene sequence: CDR1 SGHVS, CDR2 FNYEAQ. V was clipped by 2 bases and J by 6 bases, with 14 bases between them. This CDR3 has 14 residues. CDR3 coding DNA: TGTGCCAGCAGCTTATCACGGGGGATCGGCGAGCAGTACTTC. Its protein is CASSLSRGIGEQYF.

V gene TRBV7-2 combines with J gene TRBJ1-1; D unresolved. The CDR3 totals 16 residues. V was pared by 5 bases and J by 1 base, with 17 bases between. The V gene's germline CDR1 is SGHTA and CDR2 FQGNSA. As DNA, the CDR3 is TGTGCCAGCAGCCTGGGAGGTTTACAATCGAACACTGAAGCTTTCTTT. Protein product: CASSLGGLQSNTEAFF.

The rearrangement joins TRBV19 to TRBJ2-7; 8 bases are shared with TRBD2. CDR3 size: 15 residues. Trimming cost V 5 bases and J 2 bases; bases outside gene matches: 8. The germline V gene encodes CDR1 LNHDA and CDR2 SQIVND (reference sequence). The CDR3 spells CASSDPGLAPYEQYF. CDR3 bases: TGTGCCAGTAGTGACCCTGGACTAGCCCCCTACGAGCAGTACTTC.

This rearrangement joins TRBV7-3 to TRBJ1-3; no clear D. Germline-derived CDR1 and CDR2 are SGHTA and FQGTGA. CDR3 length: 14 residues. V lost 4 bases and J lost 2, with 9 bases in between. This CDR3 is CASSSRRAGNTIYF. CDR3 in DNA: TGTGCCAGCAGCTCGAGGAGGGCTGGAAACACCATATATTTT.

The chain is built from TRBV5-1 and TRBJ2-5; D gene unclear. Trimming took off 4 bases at V and 5 bases at J, with 12 bases between the two ends. CDR3 size: 13 residues. Germline V CDR1 and CDR2: SGHRS, YFSETQ. DNA for the CDR3: TGCGCCAGCAGCCCCCGACAAAGGGAGACCCAGTACTTC. Its protein is CASSPRQRETQYF.

CDR3 coding DNA: TGTGCCAGCAGCGCGGACAGGGCTGAAGCTTTCTTT. Its translation: CASSADRAEAFF. The V gene is TRBV7-9, the J gene TRBJ1-1; 8 bases fit TRBD1. V was pared by 5 bases and J by 6 bases, with 2 bases of the junction left unmatched. Germline V gives CDR1 SEHNR, CDR2 FQNEAQ (reference sequence). The CDR3 has 12 residues.

This clone was recorded only once. The chain couples TRBV9 to TRBJ1-1; possibly TRBD1 for D (5 bases). CDR3 length: 14 residues. The germline gives CDR1 SGDLS, CDR2 YYNGEE. Deletions cut 3 bases from V and 1 base from J, with 10 bases between. DNA of the CDR3: TGTGCCAGCAGCGCCCAGGACAAGAACACTGAAGCTTTCTTT. This encodes CASSAQDKNTEAFF.

The chain combines TRBV18 with TRBJ2-7; maybe TRBD1 (5 bases). Per the germline V gene, CDR1 is KGHSH and CDR2 is LQKENI. This CDR3 spans 13 amino acids. Trimming took 3 bases from V and 7 from J, leaving 13 bases between them. The CDR3 reads CASSPVRDGEQYF. The DNA of the CDR3 is TGTGCCAGCTCACCGGTCAGGGATGGGGAGCAGTACTTC.

This clone was recorded only once. The chain joins TRBV5-4 to TRBJ2-1; D is possibly TRBD2 (6 bases). Germline CDR1 SGHNT, CDR2 YYREEE (reference sequence). The CDR3 consists of 14 residues. Trimming shortened V by 0 bases and J by 6 bases, and 10 bases separated the two germline ends. CDR3 amino acids: CASSLVGDSNEQFF. The CDR3 nucleotides read TGTGCCAGCAGCTTGGTGGGGGACTCCAATGAGCAGTTCTTC. Full variable domain (outside the CDR3, taken from reference TRBV5-4 and TRBJ2-1): ETGVTQSPTHLIKTRGQQVTLRCSSQSGHNTVSWYQQALGQGPQFIFQYYREEENGRGNFPPRFSGLQFPNYSSELNVNALELDDSALYLCASSLVGDSNEQFFGPGTRLTVL.

Here the CDR3 reads CASRQGEPAPLHF. Here the CDR3 DNA reads TGTGCCAGCAGACAGGGTGAACCGGCACCCCTCCACTTT. The chain combines TRBV28 with TRBJ1-6; the D gene is possibly TRBD1 (6 bases). This CDR3 comprises 13 residues. Per the germline V gene, CDR1 is MDHEN and CDR2 is SYDVKM. V was pared by 6 bases and J by 11 bases, with 14 bases between.

This chain connects TRBV28 to TRBJ2-2; D call uncertain. With 4 bases removed from V and 4 bases from J, the gap between germline ends came to 7 bases. This CDR3 has 13 amino acids. Germline CDR1 reads MDHEN; CDR2 reads SYDVKM. CDR3 nucleotides: TGTGCCAGCAGTTCAGGTCCCACCGGGGAGCTGTTTTTT. Translation gives CASSSGPTGELFF.

The chain links TRBV5-1 to TRBJ1-1; 7 nucleotides agree with TRBD1. Germline V gives CDR1 SGHRS, CDR2 YFSETQ. With 2 bases clipped from V and 0 bases from J, the junction kept 10 bases outside the gene matches. The CDR3 is made up of 17 amino acids. This chain's CDR3 is CASSFVGGGTMNTEAFF. The CDR3 DNA is TGCGCCAGCAGCTTCGTAGGAGGGGGCACTATGAACACTGAAGCTTTCTTT.

The gene calls are TRBV2 and TRBJ1-5; no firm D call. Trimming left V 3 bases short and J 3 bases short, with 6 bases between. Looked up from germline, CDR1 is SNHLY and CDR2 is FYNNEI. CDR3 length: 13 amino acids. CDR3 coding DNA: TGTGCCAGCAGTGACCACAACAATCAGCCCCAGCATTTT. Its protein product is CASSDHNNQPQHF. The entire variable domain, with the rest obtained from reference TRBV2 and TRBJ1-5, is as follows: EPEVTQTPSHQVTQMGQEVILRCVPISNHLYFYWYRQILGQKVEFLVSFYNNEISEKSEIFDDQFSVERPDGSNFTLKIRSTKLEDSAMYFCASSDHNNQPQHFGDGTRLSIL.